Listed here are 5 T cell receptor beta chains from one sample, sequenced in a study of T cells in Graves' hyperthyroidism and ophthalmopathy. Researchers took RNA transcripts and amplified the TCR beta CDR3 regions from them. Primed by the HTBI set, a first-round RT-PCR was run on the TCR CDR3. TCRdb reanalysed the multiplex PCR reads using MiXCR and keeps one entry per CDR3 protein. Of 450,000 to 700,000 distinct CDR3 sequences in the sample, around 42% were seen once. Sequenced input: peripheral blood or thyroid tissue (not recorded which). These receptors all stem from an adult woman with Graves' disease, either hyperthyroidism or ophthalmopathy (not recorded which).

The chain combines TRBV9 with TRBJ1-5; D remains unclear. V was clipped by 2 bases and J by 11 bases, with 20 bases between them. Looked up from germline, CDR1 is SGDLS and CDR2 is YYNGEE. The length of the CDR3 is 15 residues. The CDR3 region is CASSVTSGRAETQHF. The CDR3 DNA reads TGTGCCAGCAGCGTTACTAGCGGGAGGGCGGAGACCCAGCATTTT.

The gene calls are TRBV28 and TRBJ1-5; D is uncertain. Germline V gives CDR1 MDHEN, CDR2 SYDVKM. This CDR3 spans 15 amino acids. With 2 bases removed from V and 5 bases from J, the gap between germline ends came to 13 bases. CDR3 nucleotide sequence: TGTGCCAGCAGTTTAGAGTCAGGAGGATATCAGCCCCAGCATTTT. This sequence encodes CASSLESGGYQPQHF. The full variable domain, rest sourced from reference TRBV28 and TRBJ1-5, is DVKVTQSSRYLVKRTGEKVFLECVQDMDHENMFWYRQDPGLGLRLIYFSYDVKMKEKGDIPEGYSVSREKKERFSLILESASTNQTSMYLCASSLESGGYQPQHFGDGTRLSIL.

This clonotype was observed many times. V and J are TRBV13 and TRBJ1-1; TRBD1 aligns across 7 bases. The CDR3 totals 16 residues. The junction had 15 bases not matched to a gene; V was cut back by 7 bases and J by 4 bases. Germline V gives CDR1 PRHDT, CDR2 FYEKMQ (reference sequence). The CDR3 DNA follows: TGTGCCAGCATAAAGGAGGGAACAGGGGTCGGCACTGAAGCTTTCTTT. The encoded protein is CASIKEGTGVGTEAFF.

This clonotype appeared a single time. This chain links TRBV12-3 or TRBV12-4 with TRBJ1-2, with 8 bases aligning to TRBD1. This CDR3 comprises 15 residues. The V and J ends lost 4 bases and 4 bases, in that order; junction bases with no gene match: 8. This chain's CDR3 is CASSWPGQVVYGYTF. The CDR3 DNA sequence: TGTGCCAGCAGTTGGCCGGGACAGGTTGTCTATGGCTACACCTTC.

DNA of the CDR3: TGCAGTGGGAAGACAGGGCTTGAGAATCAGCCCCAGCATTTT. It encodes CSGKTGLENQPQHF. The J gene is TRBJ1-5, the V gene TRBV20-1; 7 bases line up with TRBD1. Germline V CDR1 and CDR2: DFQATT, SNEGSKA (reference sequence). The CDR3 contains 14 residues. V trimming: 7 bases; J trimming: 4 bases; junction bases outside the gene matches: 10.